This section outlines one T cell receptor (beta chain) sequence together with its context. Its antigen is currently unknown. The CDR3 length is 17 residues. Unmatched junction bases numbered 2, after V lost 2 bases and J lost 0 bases. Patients were excluded because of uncontrolled infection, other autoimmune disease, pregnancy or lactation. The data stem from a study of T cells in Graves' hyperthyroidism and ophthalmopathy. The wider study: The blood sample was taken at first diagnosis, before treatment began.

General study findings and limits: Most clonotypes expanded in the thyroid (above 0.001) were also present in blood.

RNA transcripts served as the template for amplifying TCR beta CDR3 regions. First-round RT-PCR targeting the TCR CDR3 was performed with the HTBI primer set. Using its own MiXCR run on the multiplex PCR reads, TCRdb lists one record per CDR3 protein. The sample lists 550,000 to 700,000 distinct CDR3 sequences; about 15% were seen once. Sequenced sample: blood. The sequence was obtained from a woman in her forties with Graves' ophthalmopathy. The chain joins TRBV12-3 or TRBV12-4 to TRBJ2-5; 14 bases align to TRBD2. The CDR3 protein is CASSLLGLAGDQETQYF. The CDR3 DNA sequence: TGTGCCAGCAGTTTATTGGGACTAGCGGGGGACCAAGAGACCCAGTACTTC.